These 27 T cell receptor beta chains originate from one sample sequenced in a study of blood T cell repertoires in COVID-19. Profiling relied on immunoSEQ multiplex PCR, and the TCRdb table lists in-frame clones only, not all of them. The table includes around 80,000 clones, approximately 83% detected once. The specimen was peripheral blood. These TCRs come from a human donor in a cohort sampled during active COVID-19.

This sequence joins TRBV28 and TRBJ2-3, with a tentative D call TRBD1 (6 bases). The V end lost 7 bases, the J end lost 3 bases, and 11 bases lay between the germline ends. CDR1 and CDR2 from the germline V gene are MDHEN and SYDVKM. The CDR3 has 13 residues. As DNA, the CDR3 is TGTGCCAGCAACACAGGGAAGACAGATACGCAGTATTTT. Protein sequence: CASNTGKTDTQYF.

This clone appeared a single time. V gene TRBV27 combines with J gene TRBJ1-5; a possible D gene is TRBD1 (6 bases). The V end lost 0 bases, the J end lost 2 bases, and 11 bases lay between the germline ends. Germline CDR1 is MNHEY and CDR2 is SMNVEV (reference sequence). The CDR3 runs 16 residues. This CDR3 is CASSLSGGVGNQPQHF. The CDR3 DNA sequence: TGTGCCAGCAGTTTATCAGGGGGGGTAGGCAATCAGCCCCAGCATTTT.

The chain links TRBV5-8 to TRBJ2-7, with 9 bases matching TRBD2. This CDR3 region has 16 residues. The V gene's germline CDR1 is SGHTS and CDR2 YDEGEE. The V and J ends lost 4 bases and 6 bases, in that order; junction bases with no gene match: 14. The CDR3 region is CASSPRAGGVRSEQYF. In DNA, the CDR3 is TGTGCCAGCAGCCCTCGAGCGGGGGGAGTCCGCAGCGAGCAGTACTTC. Looking up the rest from reference TRBV5-8 and TRBJ2-7 gives the full variable domain: EAGVTQSPTHLIKTRGQQATLRCSPISGHTSVYWYQQALGLGLQFLLWYDEGEERNRGNFPPRFSGRQFPNYSSELNVNALELEDSALYLCASSPRAGGVRSEQYFGPGTRLTVT.

This clone appeared a single time. The chain employs TRBV7-3 and TRBJ2-1, with 12 bases matching TRBD2. From germline, CDR1 is SGHTA and CDR2 FQGTGA. The J segment lost 4 bases and the V segment lost 5 bases, leaving 6 bases of the junction unmatched. The CDR3 has 16 residues. The CDR3 sequence: CASSPRTSGVYNEQFF. In DNA form, the CDR3 reads TGTGCCAGCAGCCCCCGGACTAGCGGGGTTTACAATGAGCAGTTCTTC.

The chain uses TRBV7-7 and TRBJ2-1; TRBD2 matches at 10 bases. Germline V lookup: CDR1 SSHAT, CDR2 FNYEAQ (reference sequence). The V and J ends lost 2 bases and 9 bases, in that order; junction bases with no gene match: 4. CDR3 length: 14 residues. The CDR3 loop is CASSLRTSGTEQFF. The CDR3 DNA sequence: TGTGCCAGCAGCTTAAGGACTAGCGGAACTGAGCAGTTCTTC.

This chain joins TRBV28 and TRBJ1-2; the D gene is possibly TRBD1 (5 bases). The V gene's germline CDR1 is MDHEN and CDR2 SYDVKM. This CDR3 is built from 12 residues. The V end lost 8 bases, the J end lost 7 bases, and 14 bases lay between the germline ends. CDR3 in amino acids: CASSTVPRGYTF. CDR3 nucleotide sequence: TGTGCCAGCTCGACAGTCCCACGTGGCTACACCTTC.

This clone was seen only once. This chain links TRBV6-4 with TRBJ2-2; no definite D call. Trimming shortened V by 4 bases and J by 2 bases, and 8 bases separated the two germline ends. The CDR3 spans 14 residues. The germline V gene encodes CDR1 MRHNA and CDR2 SNTAGT. For the CDR3, the DNA is TGTGCCAGCAGTGGTGGAGTAAACACCGGGGAGCTGTTTTTT. Residues: CASSGGVNTGELFF.

J is TRBJ1-6 and V is TRBV6-5, with D tentatively TRBD1 (6 bases). Trimming pared 6 bases from V and 10 bases from J, leaving 13 bases between. CDR3 length equals 13 residues. Germline CDR1 and CDR2: MNHEY and SVGAGI. The CDR3 loop reads CASRTGPGSPLHF. CDR3 in DNA: TGTGCCAGCAGGACAGGCCCGGGGTCACCCCTCCACTTT.

The V gene is TRBV27, the J gene TRBJ2-4, with 9 bases lining up with TRBD1. Germline assignment: CDR1 MNHEY and CDR2 SMNVEV (reference sequence). The CDR3 contains 18 residues. V shed 6 bases and J 0 bases; nucleotides not matched to a gene: 12. In DNA, the CDR3 is TGTGCCAGCAGGCCTCTCACCGGGACAGGGCTAGCCAAAAACATTCAGTACTTC. This gives the protein CASRPLTGTGLAKNIQYF.

DNA for the CDR3: TGTGCCAGCAGCTCTCGGACAGGGGGAAGCACAGATACGCAGTATTTT. Residues: CASSSRTGGSTDTQYF. The V and J genes are TRBV11-2 and TRBJ2-3, with 10 positions matching TRBD1. Per the germline V gene, CDR1 is SGHAT and CDR2 is FQNNGV. This CDR3 is 16 amino acids long. Losses at the gene ends were 4 bases for V and 0 bases for J; bases not matched to a gene: 4.

The genes are TRBV2 and TRBJ1-2; D remains ambiguous. Germline-derived CDR1 and CDR2 are SNHLY and FYNNEI. CDR3 length equals 14 residues. V lost 2 bases and J lost 0, with 7 bases in between. The CDR3 sequence: CASSETASNYGYTF. For the CDR3, the DNA is TGTGCCAGCAGTGAAACAGCATCTAACTATGGCTACACCTTC. Variable domain in full (rest from reference TRBV2 and TRBJ1-2): EPEVTQTPSHQVTQMGQEVILRCVPISNHLYFYWYRQILGQKVEFLVSFYNNEISEKSEIFDDQFSVERPDGSNFTLKIRSTKLEDSAMYFCASSETASNYGYTFGSGTRLTVV.

The chain recombines TRBV4-2 with TRBJ1-4; D may be TRBD1 (5 bases). CDR1 LGHNA and CDR2 YNFKEQ come from the germline V gene. V was pared by 0 bases and J by 7 bases, with 24 bases between. This CDR3 is built from 19 residues. The CDR3 loop reads CASSQDLLPGGPPFEKLFF. As DNA, the CDR3 is TGTGCCAGCAGCCAAGATCTGTTACCCGGGGGACCGCCTTTTGAAAAACTGTTTTTT.

The V and J genes are TRBV7-9 and TRBJ2-5, with 8 bases matching TRBD2. With 3 bases clipped from V and 5 bases from J, the junction kept 8 bases outside the gene matches. The CDR3 length is 15 residues. CDR1 is SEHNR, CDR2 FQNEAQ, per germline (reference sequence). CDR3 sequence reads: CASSFWTSHGETQYF. The CDR3 DNA reads as TGTGCCAGCAGCTTCTGGACTAGCCACGGGGAGACCCAGTACTTC. The complete variable domain, with remaining parts taken from reference TRBV7-9 and TRBJ2-5, reads DTGVSQNPRHKITKRGQNVTFRCDPISEHNRLYWYRQTLGQGPEFLTYFQNEAQLEKSRLLSDRFSAERPKGSFSTLEIQRTEQGDSAMYLCASSFWTSHGETQYFGPGTRLLVL.

The V gene is TRBV10-3, the J gene TRBJ1-1; no clear D gene. This CDR3 is built from 14 residues. Trimming took off 10 bases at V and 1 base at J, with 16 bases between the two ends. The germline CDR1 and CDR2 sequences are ENHRY and SYGVKD. The CDR3 nucleotides are TGTGCCACCCGTGAGAGGGAGAGGAACACTGAAGCTTTCTTT. Amino acid sequence: CATRERERNTEAFF.

This chain links TRBV2 with TRBJ1-1; no reliable D call. The CDR3 sequence is 13 residues long. Trimming took off 7 bases at V and 2 bases at J, with 11 bases between the two ends. CDR1 and CDR2 from the germline V gene are SNHLY and FYNNEI. Written as DNA, the CDR3 is TGTGCCAGCACCTGGGGAGGCAACACTGAAGCTTTCTTT. It encodes CASTWGGNTEAFF.

This clone was counted between two and nine times. The V gene is TRBV9, the J gene TRBJ1-1; D is uncertain. Germline loops: CDR1 SGDLS, CDR2 YYNGEE. Deletions cut 3 bases from V and 0 bases from J, with 15 bases between. CDR3 length: 16 amino acids. The CDR3 loop reads CASSARQNIMNTEAFF. The CDR3 DNA reads as TGTGCCAGCAGCGCCAGGCAGAACATCATGAACACTGAAGCTTTCTTT.

This clone appeared a single time. V is TRBV18 and J is TRBJ2-4; D not certain. V lost 0 bases, J lost 1 base, and 10 bases lay in between. The CDR3 totals 16 residues. Germline CDR1 and CDR2: KGHSH and LQKENI. This chain's CDR3 is CASSPPDSGAKNIQYF. CDR3 DNA sequence: TGTGCCAGCTCACCACCAGACTCCGGGGCCAAAAACATTCAGTACTTC.

V usage is TRBV6-5 and J usage is TRBJ2-7; 9 bases are shared with TRBD2. Losses at the gene ends were 6 bases for V and 6 bases for J; bases not matched to a gene: 12. The CDR3 spans 15 residues. The germline V gene has CDR1 MNHEY and CDR2 SVGAGI. CDR3 in amino acids: CASSPLSGGPLEQYF. The CDR3 bases are TGTGCCAGCAGCCCCCTTAGCGGGGGCCCCCTCGAGCAGTACTTC.

The chain recombines TRBV11-2 with TRBJ1-1; a weak D match, TRBD1 (5 bases). Germline CDR1 and CDR2: SGHAT and FQNNGV. This CDR3 comprises 12 residues. Trimming shortened V by 5 bases and J by 7 bases, and 11 bases separated the two germline ends. The chain's CDR3 is CASSSQGYEAFF. The CDR3 DNA sequence: TGTGCCAGCAGCAGCCAGGGATATGAAGCTTTCTTT. Filled out from reference TRBV11-2 and TRBJ1-1, the complete variable domain reads EAGVAQSPRYKIIEKRQSVAFWCNPISGHATLYWYQQILGQGPKLLIQFQNNGVVDDSQLPKDRFSAERLKGVDSTLKIQPAKLEDSAVYLCASSSQGYEAFFGQGTRLTVV.

The chain links TRBV29-1 to TRBJ2-1; TRBD2 might be the D (7 bases). This CDR3 spans 15 amino acids. CDR1 SQVTM and CDR2 ANQGSEA come from the germline V gene. V was cut by 5 bases and J by 4 bases, with 18 bases left in between. The CDR3 sequence is CSVHGGGGGYNEQFF. The CDR3 DNA is TGCAGCGTTCATGGAGGGGGAGGGGGGTACAATGAGCAGTTCTTC.

A few counts support this clone. This chain links TRBV2 with TRBJ1-2, with 8 bases matching TRBD1. With V trimmed by 8 bases and J by 4 bases, 6 bases remained unmatched. The CDR3 runs to 13 residues. CDR1 is SNHLY and CDR2 is FYNNEI in the germline V gene. This CDR3 is CASRKGQAYGYTF. The CDR3 DNA reads TGTGCCAGCCGGAAGGGACAGGCCTATGGCTACACCTTC.

The V call is TRBV7-6, the J call TRBJ2-3; 10 bases are a match to TRBD2. This CDR3 contains 15 residues. Per the germline V gene, CDR1 is SGHVS and CDR2 is FNYEAQ. Germline trimming cut 5 bases from V and 3 bases from J; bases unmatched to any gene: 5. The CDR3: CASSQLAGSTDTQYF. The CDR3 DNA follows: TGTGCCAGCAGCCAACTAGCGGGGTCTACAGATACGCAGTATTTT.

The rearrangement uses TRBV6-5 and TRBJ2-3; TRBD1 aligns across 7 bases. V gave up 10 bases and J gave up 4 bases; unmatched junction bases: 8. The CDR3 extends over 13 amino acids. CDR1 MNHEY and CDR2 SVGAGI come from the germline V gene. The CDR3 region has the DNA TGTGCCACCAAAGAAACAGGGGCAGATACGCAGTATTTT. Amino acids: CATKETGADTQYF.

The V gene is TRBV2, the J gene TRBJ2-7; D might be TRBD1 (6 bases). Trimming cost V 5 bases and J 7 bases, with 12 bases left between them. The CDR3 runs 12 residues. Germline CDR1 reads SNHLY; CDR2 reads FYNNEI. CDR3: CASSFGTGEQYF. In DNA form, the CDR3 reads TGTGCCAGCAGTTTTGGAACAGGGGAGCAGTACTTC.

This clone was seen just once. This chain links TRBV3-1 (or the pseudogene TRBV3-2) with TRBJ2-6; D not certain. Germline V CDR1 and CDR2: LGHDT, YNNKEL (reference sequence). The CDR3 loop spans 16 amino acids. Trimming pared 4 bases from V and 2 bases from J, leaving 12 bases between. This CDR3 is CASSRGILAGANVLTF. The DNA for the CDR3 is TGTGCCAGCAGCCGCGGAATCCTCGCTGGGGCCAACGTCCTGACTTTC.

The V call is TRBV11-2, the J call TRBJ2-2; 7 bases align to TRBD1. The CDR3 has 15 residues. V was clipped by 4 bases and J by 7 bases; unmatched bases: 9. CDR1 is SGHAT and CDR2 is FQNNGV in the germline V gene. The CDR3 DNA reads as TGTGCCAGCAGCTCCCTCGACAGGGTGCACGGGGAGCTGTTTTTT. Amino acids: CASSSLDRVHGELFF. Complete variable domain (other parts from reference TRBV11-2 and TRBJ2-2): EAGVAQSPRYKIIEKRQSVAFWCNPISGHATLYWYQQILGQGPKLLIQFQNNGVVDDSQLPKDRFSAERLKGVDSTLKIQPAKLEDSAVYLCASSSLDRVHGELFFGEGSRLTVL.

The V call is TRBV4-1, the J call TRBJ1-2, with 7 positions matching TRBD1. This CDR3 is built from 17 residues. Germline V gives CDR1 MGHRA, CDR2 YSYEKL. With V trimmed by 0 bases and J by 5 bases, 12 bases remained unmatched. The CDR3 nucleotides are TGCGCCAGCAGCCAAGATCTTTCAGGGACAGAGCTTTATGGCTACACCTTC. Translating it yields CASSQDLSGTELYGYTF.